This is a list of T cell receptor beta chains from one sample in a study of blood T cell repertoires in COVID-19. Sequenced by immunoSEQ multiplex PCR; TCRdb stores in-frame clones only, minus some. In the table there are about 140,000 clones, less than 90% of which are singletons. Sequenced input: peripheral blood. Receptor source: a man younger than 45 with COVID-19, enrolled during active disease. Each CDR3 is given with its conserved first and last residue. Fields, in order: J gene, D gene, V gene, clone size, CDR3 protein, CDR3 DNA. D genes are given only for firm matches. Size tells how often a clone was seen (once, few, many) or the class of an expanded clone, and some rows leave it out.

TRBJ1-5 | . | TRBV12-3/TRBV12-4 | . | CASRAEGNQPQHF | TGTGCCAGCAGGGCCGAGGGCAATCAGCCCCAGCATTTT
TRBJ1-4 | TRBD1 | TRBV12-3/TRBV12-4 | . | CASSPGQGEKLFF | TGTGCCAGCAGCCCGGGACAGGGTGAAAAACTGTTTTTT
TRBJ2-5 | TRBD2 | TRBV4-2 | . | CASSQDVSGRGEETQYF | TGTGCCAGCAGCCAAGACGTTAGCGGGAGGGGGGAAGAGACCCAGTACTTC
TRBJ2-7 | . | TRBV19 | . | CASSTGVSYEQYF | TGTGCCAGTAGTACCGGTGTCTCCTACGAGCAGTACTTC
TRBJ1-3 | . | TRBV3-1/TRBV3-2 | . | CASSQEGLSGNTIYF | TGTGCCAGCAGCCAAGAGGGCCTCTCTGGAAACACCATATATTTT
TRBJ1-5 | TRBD1 | TRBV30 | . | CACAQGARNQPQHF | TGTGCCTGCGCGCAGGGGGCGCGCAATCAGCCCCAGCATTTT
TRBJ2-3 | . | TRBV5-1 | . | CASSRTATDTQYF | TGCGCCAGCAGCAGGACTGCGACAGATACGCAGTATTTT
TRBJ2-2 | TRBD2 | TRBV27 | . | CASSLSSGRIWDTGELFF | TGTGCCAGCAGTTTATCTAGCGGGAGAATATGGGACACCGGGGAGCTGTTTTTT
TRBJ2-7 | . | TRBV5-4 | once | CASSVSGILGEQYF | TGTGCCAGCAGCGTATCGGGGATTCTTGGGGAGCAGTACTTC
TRBJ1-5 | TRBD1 | TRBV4-1 | once | CASSQSGGFQPQHF | TGCGCCAGCAGCCAATCAGGGGGTTTTCAGCCCCAGCATTTT
TRBJ2-3 | . | TRBV14 | . | CASSQGGNRGTQYF | TGTGCCAGCAGCCAAGGTGGCAACCGGGGGACGCAGTATTTT
TRBJ2-3 | . | TRBV7-9 | . | CASSTSEGNTDTQYF | TGTGCCAGCAGCACCTCAGAGGGCAACACAGATACGCAGTATTTT
TRBJ2-3 | TRBD2 | TRBV6-5 | once | CASSYLAVTDTQYF | TGTGCCAGCAGTTACCTAGCGGTCACAGATACGCAGTATTTT
TRBJ2-2 | TRBD2 | TRBV7-8 | . | CASSLGGGLADSTGELFF | TGTGCCAGCAGCTTGGGGGGCGGACTAGCGGATTCCACCGGGGAGCTGTTTTTT
TRBJ1-3 | TRBD1 | TRBV18 | . | CASSPQTGPGNTIYF | TGTGCCAGCTCACCACAGACAGGGCCTGGAAACACCATATATTTT
TRBJ2-7 | TRBD2 | TRBV6-2/TRBV6-3 | few | CASSLGGGPFEQYF | TGTGCCAGCAGTCTCGGGGGAGGGCCGTTCGAGCAGTACTTC
TRBJ2-2 | TRBD1 | TRBV6-5 | . | CASSGTGGVPGELFF | TGTGCCAGCTCTGGGACAGGCGGAGTCCCCGGGGAGCTGTTTTTT
TRBJ2-7 | TRBD2 | TRBV6-5 | . | CASSLTGGDYEQYF | TGTGCCAGCAGCCTAACGGGGGGGGACTACGAGCAGTACTTC